The clone carrying this TCR beta chain was picked up many times. As originally analysed: Researchers built a distant-metastasis classifier for papillary thyroid cancer that drew on CDR3 differences across clinicopathological groups. TCRdb reassembled clones from the PCR reads with MiXCR. What appears here as the V and J calls and clone size reflects TCRdb's work, not the paper's. The data contain over 65,000 clones, around 12% of them singletons. This sample is part of a study of metastatic and nonmetastatic thyroid tumors. Per the germline V gene, CDR1 is SGHNT and CDR2 is YYREEE (reference sequence). This CDR3 contains 17 residues. With 0 bases clipped from V and 2 bases from J, the junction kept 11 bases outside the gene matches. Nobody among the patients had been given any treatment before thyroid surgery.

Sequenced sample: tumor tissue. The chain combines TRBV5-4 with TRBJ2-7; 7 bases fit TRBD2. This sequence was found in a female donor with papillary thyroid cancer or a benign thyroid nodule (not recorded which). Some clones in this sample may be carry-over from other donors' samples. For the CDR3, the DNA is TGTGCCAGCAGCTTGGGTCCGAGCGGGATCCGGGCCTACGAGCAGTACTTC. As protein: CASSLGPSGIRAYEQYF.